These 20 T cell receptor beta chains originate from one sample sequenced in a study of cytomegalovirus exposure and HLA in healthy donors (dated by TCRdb to 2016 to 2017). To prepare the library, the immunoSEQ multiplex PCR assay was applied. A mixture of 60 forward primers for TCR Vbeta segments and 13 reverse primers for TCR Jbeta segments was used in the multiplex PCR. This immuneACCESS table, as held by TCRdb, lists in-frame sequences with V and J called but not all clones. Of the missing ones, under half trace to an unresolved V gene in checked studies; the others have no known cause. For this sample there are approximately 110,000 clones; around 81% appear just once. The ten largest clones take up under 2.5% of the sample. Sample: PBMCs. These receptors were taken from a woman aged 25 to 39 in good health and CMV-seronegative.

The J gene is TRBJ2-7, the V gene TRBV5-5; 8 bases line up with TRBD2. The junction had 8 bases not matched to a gene; V was cut back by 3 bases and J by 3 bases. This CDR3 has 15 amino acids. Germline assignment: CDR1 SGHKS and CDR2 YYEKEE (reference sequence). The CDR3 sequence is CASSWSGSGDYEQYF. The CDR3 DNA reads as TGTGCCAGCAGCTGGAGCGGGAGTGGGGACTACGAGCAGTACTTC.

The CDR3 DNA reads TGTGCCAGCAGTATCTTAGCGGGAGTCAATGAGCAGTTCTTC. Its protein product is CASSILAGVNEQFF. The chain is built from TRBV6-4 and TRBJ2-1; 9 bases align to TRBD2. The CDR3 loop spans 14 amino acids. Germline V lookup: CDR1 MRHNA, CDR2 SNTAGT. The J segment lost 6 bases and the V segment lost 5 bases, leaving 5 bases of the junction unmatched.

The gene calls are TRBV7-2 and TRBJ2-5; the match to TRBD2 covers 11 bases. The J call is in doubt because the DNA end fits TRBJ2-7 better. Germline lookup yields CDR1 SGHTA and CDR2 FQGNSA. The CDR3 is 17 residues long. CDR3 in amino acids: CASSLAMGLAVTYEQYF. The CDR3, as DNA: TGTGCCAGCAGCTTAGCGATGGGACTAGCGGTAACCTACGAGCAGTACTTC.

This clone was observed a few times. The chain is built from TRBV6-4 and TRBJ1-4, with TRBD1 as a possible D gene (6 bases). The CDR3 spans 14 residues. Trimming took off 4 bases at V and 10 bases at J, with 16 bases between the two ends. Germline CDR1 and CDR2: MRHNA and SNTAGT. This CDR3 is CASSVEGGRGKLFF. The CDR3 coding sequence is TGTGCCAGCAGTGTGGAGGGGGGGCGAGGAAAACTGTTTTTT.

The chain employs TRBV28 and TRBJ1-1, with unresolved D. V dropped 4 bases and J dropped 3 bases, with 12 bases sitting between them. The germline V gene has CDR1 MDHEN and CDR2 SYDVKM. This CDR3 contains 14 residues. The CDR3 nucleotides read TGTGCCAGCAGTTCGCAGGTATGGGACACTGAAGCTTTCTTT. Its protein product is CASSSQVWDTEAFF. Variable domain in full (rest from reference TRBV28 and TRBJ1-1): DVKVTQSSRYLVKRTGEKVFLECVQDMDHENMFWYRQDPGLGLRLIYFSYDVKMKEKGDIPEGYSVSREKKERFSLILESASTNQTSMYLCASSSQVWDTEAFFGQGTRLTVV.

This clone was observed a few times. The rearrangement joins TRBV4-1 to TRBJ2-1; tentative D call: TRBD2 (7 bases). Germline CDR1 is MGHRA and CDR2 is YSYEKL. Deletions cut 3 bases from V and 6 bases from J, with 12 bases between. The CDR3 is made up of 14 amino acids. Here the CDR3 reads CASSQKRGGNEQFF. CDR3 nucleotide sequence: TGCGCCAGCAGCCAGAAAAGGGGGGGCAATGAGCAGTTCTTC.

The rearrangement joins TRBV6-5 to TRBJ2-1, with 8 nucleotides matching TRBD2. Trimming at V came to 2 bases and at J to 7 bases, leaving 7 bases not matched to a gene. Germline CDR1 MNHEY, CDR2 SVGAGI. CDR3 length equals 15 residues. CDR3 region: CASSYGLASGNEQFF. The CDR3 bases are TGTGCCAGCAGTTACGGCTTGGCTAGCGGGAATGAGCAGTTCTTC.

With respect to this clone: Relative to the germline gene, one junction end is altered; a read error may explain this. The chain carries TRBV7-7 and TRBJ2-7; 8 bases match TRBD1. The CDR3 runs 20 residues. Germline V gene lookup returns CDR1 SSHAT and CDR2 FNYEAQ (reference sequence). CDR3 nucleotide sequence: TGTGCTAGCAACACTTCCCGCACTTCCTTTGACAGGGGTCACTTTTACGAGCAGTACTTC. It yields the protein CASNTSRTSFDRGHFYEQYF.

The rearrangement links TRBV10-3 to TRBJ1-5; 7 bases are a match to TRBD1. The CDR3 loop spans 15 amino acids. With V trimmed by 2 bases and J by 9 bases, 10 bases remained unmatched. From germline, CDR1 is ENHRY and CDR2 SYGVKD. The CDR3 is CAISEDRAEYVPQHF. DNA for the CDR3: TGTGCCATCAGTGAGGACAGGGCCGAATATGTGCCCCAGCATTTT.

The rearrangement links TRBV7-8 to TRBJ1-3; D possibly corresponds to TRBD1 (6 bases). The V gene's germline CDR1 is SGHVS and CDR2 FQNEAQ. Trimming cost V 8 bases and J 0 bases, with 14 bases left between them. This CDR3 spans 15 amino acids. Here the CDR3 DNA reads TGTGCCAGCCGAGGGGGAGCCTCCTCTGGAAACACCATATATTTT. This sequence encodes CASRGGASSGNTIYF.

This clone turned up a few times. The chain has TRBV4-3 and TRBJ2-1, with a tentative D call TRBD2 (6 bases). Deletions cut 1 base from V and 0 bases from J, with 10 bases between. This CDR3 spans 16 amino acids. In germline, CDR1 is LGHNA, CDR2 YSLEER. The CDR3 DNA reads TGCGCCAGCAGCCAAGCTAGCGTGCCCTCCTACAATGAGCAGTTCTTC. This encodes CASSQASVPSYNEQFF.

This chain uses TRBV27 with TRBJ2-5; maybe TRBD2 (6 bases). The CDR3 covers 16 residues. The germline gives CDR1 MNHEY, CDR2 SMNVEV (reference sequence). V was clipped by 8 bases and J by 2 bases, with 21 bases between them. CDR3 DNA sequence: TGTGCCAGCCGCCCCTTGAGGCTAGCGCAGCAAGAGACCCAGTACTTC. This gives the protein CASRPLRLAQQETQYF.

The rearrangement joins TRBV19 to TRBJ1-1, with D unclear. The CDR3 covers 15 residues. In germline, CDR1 is LNHDA, CDR2 SQIVND (reference sequence). Trimming removed 5 bases from V and 1 base from J, with 14 bases in between. In DNA, the CDR3 is TGTGCCAGTAGTGGTGTTTCCCGACAGAACACTGAAGCTTTCTTT. This gives the protein CASSGVSRQNTEAFF.

On this clone itself: Other DNA sequences in the sample encode the same CDR3. The CDR3 sequence is CASSRGMNTEAFF. CDR3 nucleotide sequence: TGTGCCAGCAGCCGGGGGATGAACACTGAAGCTTTCTTT. The chain links TRBV27 to TRBJ1-1; a weak D match, TRBD1 (5 bases). The V gene's germline CDR1 is MNHEY and CDR2 SMNVEV (reference sequence). The CDR3 is 13 residues long. V gave up 6 bases and J gave up 0 bases, with 8 bases separating them.

This sequence joins TRBV9 and TRBJ2-2; TRBD2 aligns across 10 bases. The junction had 10 bases not matched to a gene; V was cut back by 3 bases and J by 8 bases. The CDR3 is 16 amino acids. Germline CDR1 SGDLS, CDR2 YYNGEE. In DNA, the CDR3 is TGTGCCAGCAGCGAAAGGACTAGCGGAGATAGGGGGGAGCTGTTTTTT. Its protein product is CASSERTSGDRGELFF.

The V and J genes are TRBV30 and TRBJ2-5, with a possible D match to TRBD2 (5 bases). There are 13 residues in the CDR3. CDR1 and CDR2 (germline): GTSNPN, SVGIG (reference sequence). V dropped 0 bases and J dropped 5 bases, with 10 bases sitting between them. The CDR3 DNA reads TGTGCCTGGAGTGTACGGGGTGGGGAGACCCAGTACTTC. Translated, it gives CAWSVRGGETQYF.

The gene calls are TRBV5-1 and TRBJ2-5; 8 bases agree with TRBD2. Per the germline V gene, CDR1 is SGHRS and CDR2 is YFSETQ. There are 15 residues in the CDR3. V gave up 0 bases and J gave up 2 bases; unmatched junction bases: 3. The CDR3 loop reads CASSLGLATQETQYF. In DNA form, the CDR3 reads TGCGCCAGCAGCTTGGGACTAGCGACTCAAGAGACCCAGTACTTC.

The J gene is TRBJ1-3, the V gene TRBV7-2; D is perhaps TRBD1 (5 bases). The V gene's germline CDR1 is SGHTA and CDR2 FQGNSA. The CDR3 totals 15 residues. V shed 1 base and J shed 7 bases, with 14 bases lying between them. CDR3 sequence reads: CASSLEPAGRNTIYF. CDR3 nucleotides: TGTGCCAGCAGCTTAGAACCGGCAGGGAGGAACACCATATATTTT. The full variable domain, in which reference TRBV7-2 and TRBJ1-3 provide the parts outside the CDR3, is GAGVSQSPSNKVTEKGKDVELRCDPISGHTALYWYRQSLGQGLEFLIYFQGNSAPDKSGLPSDRFSAERTGGSVSTLTIQRTQQEDSAVYLCASSLEPAGRNTIYFGEGSWLTVV.

CDR3 amino acids: CASSQERSGFNTGELFF. In nucleotides, the CDR3 is TGCGCCAGCAGCCAAGAAAGGAGCGGGTTTAACACCGGGGAGCTGTTTTTT. This sequence joins TRBV4-1 and TRBJ2-2; a possible D gene is TRBD2 (6 bases). The CDR3 sequence is 17 residues long. Germline-derived CDR1 and CDR2 are MGHRA and YSYEKL. V lost 0 bases to trimming and J lost 2 bases, with 13 bases between them.

This clone has more than one count but fewer than ten. The chain employs TRBV18 and TRBJ1-1; D possibly corresponds to TRBD1 (5 bases). The CDR3 has 13 amino acids. V shed 2 bases and J shed 1 base, with 5 bases lying between them. The germline CDR1 and CDR2 sequences are KGHSH and LQKENI. The DNA for the CDR3 is TGTGCCAGCTCACCAACAGGGAACACTGAAGCTTTCTTT. Residues: CASSPTGNTEAFF.